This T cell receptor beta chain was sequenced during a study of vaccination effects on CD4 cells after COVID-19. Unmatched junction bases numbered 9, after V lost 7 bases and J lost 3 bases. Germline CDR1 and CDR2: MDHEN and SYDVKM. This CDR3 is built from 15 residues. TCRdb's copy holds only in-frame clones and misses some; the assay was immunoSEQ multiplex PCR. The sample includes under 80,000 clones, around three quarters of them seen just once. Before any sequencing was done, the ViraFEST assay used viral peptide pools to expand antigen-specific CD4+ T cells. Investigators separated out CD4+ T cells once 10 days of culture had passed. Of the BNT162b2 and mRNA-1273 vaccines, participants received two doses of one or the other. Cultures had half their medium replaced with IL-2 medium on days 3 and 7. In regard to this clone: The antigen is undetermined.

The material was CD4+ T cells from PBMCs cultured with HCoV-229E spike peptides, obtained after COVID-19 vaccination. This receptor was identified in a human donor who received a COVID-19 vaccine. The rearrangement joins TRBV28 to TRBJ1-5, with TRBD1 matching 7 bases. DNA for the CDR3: TGTGCCAGCACCCCAGACAGGGAGATCAATCAGCCCCAGCATTTT. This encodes CASTPDREINQPQHF.